Described below is a single T cell receptor beta chain sequence and its context. What it recognizes is unknown. Germline V CDR1 and CDR2: MNHNY, SVGAGI (reference sequence). V trimming: 6 bases; J trimming: 4 bases; junction bases outside the gene matches: 2. The length of the CDR3 is 14 residues. Each of the patients experienced relapse following autologous stem cell transplantation, and their brentuximab vedotin exposure differed. This sample was included in a study of PD-1 blockade in classical Hodgkin lymphoma. Study at large: The patients were dosed with nivolumab 3 mg/kg, infused intravenously every 2 weeks.

Study-level findings and limits: Complete responders' diversity at baseline resembled that of newly diagnosed patients. When set against healthy donors, newly diagnosed patients were reported to show lower baseline TCR diversity.

Some clones are missing from TCRdb's copy, which holds only in-frame ones; the method was immunoSEQ multiplex PCR. Here the sample spans 10,000 to 15,000 clones, 80% to 85% being singletons. This chain links TRBV6-6 with TRBJ1-4; TRBD1 matches 10 bases. The clonotype originates from a human donor with classical Hodgkin lymphoma. Sequences were derived from peripheral blood mononuclear cells (PBMCs), sampled at baseline. DNA for the CDR3: TGTGCCAGCAGAAGGACAGGGGGTAATGAAAAACTGTTTTTT. This gives the protein CASRRTGGNEKLFF.